These T cell receptor beta chains were read from a single sample in a study of T cells in Graves' hyperthyroidism and ophthalmopathy. TCRdb re-derived calls from the multiplex PCR reads in MiXCR, one entry per CDR3 protein. The sample records about 600,000 distinct CDR3 sequences, 15% to 20% being singletons. Sequences were obtained from blood. The source of these receptors is a woman aged 40 to 50 with Graves' ophthalmopathy. The CDR3 runs from the conserved cysteine through the conserved F or W. D genes are given only for firm matches. The size entry is marked missing in some rows and otherwise reads once, few, many or a size class.

v_call,j_call,clone_size,d_call,cdr3_nt,cdr3_aa
TRBV5-1,TRBJ2-1,many,.,TGCGCCAGCAGCTTAGGACAGGGAGGGTTCAATGAGCAGTTCTTC,CASSLGQGGFNEQFF
TRBV28,TRBJ2-5,many,.,TGTGCCAGCAGTTTATACCTACAGGGGGGGACCCAAGAGACCCAGTACTTC,CASSLYLQGGTQETQYF
TRBV6-2/TRBV6-3,TRBJ1-4,many,TRBD1,TGTGCCAGCAGCAGGCCCCGCGACAGGGCCTCTACCAATACCGAAAAACTGTTTTTT,CASSRPRDRASTNTEKLFF
TRBV3-1,TRBJ2-1,many,TRBD2,TGTGCCAGCAGCCAAGTCAGTATGGGGGGGAACTCCTACAATGAGCAGTTCTTC,CASSQVSMGGNSYNEQFF
TRBV13,TRBJ2-2,.,.,TGTGCCAGCACCGAAAGAAGAGGGGTAAACACCGGGGAGCTGTTTTTT,CASTERRGVNTGELFF
TRBV28,TRBJ1-5,few,.,TGTGCCAGCAGAATAGATCACTATCAGCCCCAGCATTTT,CASRIDHYQPQHF
TRBV2,TRBJ1-1,many,.,TGTGCCAGCACCGGGGCAGTCATGAACACTGAAGCTTTCTTT,CASTGAVMNTEAFF
TRBV20-1,TRBJ2-7,many,.,TGCAGTGCAGGGGCTAGCGCTATCTGGGGCGAGCAGTACTTC,CSAGASAIWGEQYF
TRBV28,TRBJ2-1,many,.,TGTGCCAGCAGTTTTGGGGACTTTGAGCAGTTCTTC,CASSFGDFEQFF
TRBV27,TRBJ2-5,many,.,TGTGCCAGCAGTTTAAACGTCGACGGGGAGACCCAGTACTTC,CASSLNVDGETQYF
TRBV7-8,TRBJ1-6,few,TRBD1,TGTGCCAGCAGCTTACAGGGGGATCTCTCACCCCTCCACTTT,CASSLQGDLSPLHF
TRBV2,TRBJ2-7,many,.,TGTGCCAGCAGTCTGGACACGGGGTCCTACGAGCAGTACTTC,CASSLDTGSYEQYF
TRBV7-9,TRBJ2-3,few,TRBD1,TGTGCCAGCAGCCTCCGGGACAGGGGGACAGATACGCAGTATTTT,CASSLRDRGTDTQYF
TRBV2,TRBJ1-1,many,.,TGTGCCAGCAGTCAGGGAGGGGATATGACTGAAGCTTTCTTT,CASSQGGDMTEAFF
TRBV7-3,TRBJ2-3,many,TRBD2,TGTGCCAGCAGCTCGGGACTAGCGGCCACAGATACGCAGTATTTT,CASSSGLAATDTQYF
TRBV30,TRBJ2-1,few,.,TGTGCCTGGAGTATAACAGGGTTGCGGAGTGAGCAGTTCTTC,CAWSITGLRSEQFF
TRBV5-1,TRBJ2-1,.,TRBD2,TGCGCCAGCAGAATTCTGACTAGCGGGTACAATGAGCAGTTCTTC,CASRILTSGYNEQFF
TRBV12-3/TRBV12-4,TRBJ2-6,many,.,TGTGCCAGCAGTCCTCGTAGGGACAAAACCTTCTCTGGGGCCAACGTCCTGACTTTC,CASSPRRDKTFSGANVLTF
TRBV28,TRBJ1-5,many,.,TGTGCCAGCAGTTTATACTCTCATAGCAATCAGCCCCAGCATTTT,CASSLYSHSNQPQHF